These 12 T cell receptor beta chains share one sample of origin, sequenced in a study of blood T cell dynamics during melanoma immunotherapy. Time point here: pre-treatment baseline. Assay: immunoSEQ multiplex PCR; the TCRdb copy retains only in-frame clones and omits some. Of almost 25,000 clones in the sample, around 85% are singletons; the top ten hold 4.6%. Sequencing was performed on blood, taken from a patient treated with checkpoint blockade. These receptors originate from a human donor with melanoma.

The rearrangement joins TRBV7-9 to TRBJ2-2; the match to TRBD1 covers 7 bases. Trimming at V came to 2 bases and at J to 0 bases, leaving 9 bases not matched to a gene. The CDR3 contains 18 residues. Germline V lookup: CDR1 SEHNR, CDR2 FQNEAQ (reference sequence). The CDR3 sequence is CASSLSRWTGANTGELFF. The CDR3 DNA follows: TGTGCCAGCAGCTTATCCCGATGGACAGGCGCGAACACCGGGGAGCTGTTTTTT.

The CDR3 region is CASLTGRNNEQYF. CDR3 bases: TGTGCCAGCCTGACAGGGAGGAACAACGAGCAGTACTTC. The chain is built from TRBV2 and TRBJ2-7, with TRBD1 as a possible D gene (7 bases). Trimming stripped 8 bases from V and 5 bases from J, with 16 bases between. The CDR3 has 13 residues. The V gene's germline CDR1 is SNHLY and CDR2 FYNNEI.

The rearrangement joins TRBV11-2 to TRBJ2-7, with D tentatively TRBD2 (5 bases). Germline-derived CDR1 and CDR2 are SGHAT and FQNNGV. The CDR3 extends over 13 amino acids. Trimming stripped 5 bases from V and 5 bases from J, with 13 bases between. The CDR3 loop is CASSLSVGDEQYF. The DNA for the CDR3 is TGTGCCAGCAGCCTGTCCGTCGGGGACGAGCAGTACTTC.

CDR3: CASLAGAHTDTQYF. The DNA of the CDR3 is TGTGCCAGCCTCGCGGGAGCCCACACAGATACGCAGTATTTT. The rearrangement joins TRBV2 to TRBJ2-3; 7 bases match TRBD2. V was clipped by 8 bases and J by 2 bases; unmatched bases: 7. This CDR3 comprises 14 residues. Germline V gives CDR1 SNHLY, CDR2 FYNNEI.

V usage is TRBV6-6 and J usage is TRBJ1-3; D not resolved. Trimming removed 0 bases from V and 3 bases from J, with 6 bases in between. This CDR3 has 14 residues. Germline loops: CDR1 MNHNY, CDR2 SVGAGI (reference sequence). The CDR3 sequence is CASSYSSFGNTIYF. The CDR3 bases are TGTGCCAGCAGTTACTCCAGCTTTGGAAACACCATATATTTT.

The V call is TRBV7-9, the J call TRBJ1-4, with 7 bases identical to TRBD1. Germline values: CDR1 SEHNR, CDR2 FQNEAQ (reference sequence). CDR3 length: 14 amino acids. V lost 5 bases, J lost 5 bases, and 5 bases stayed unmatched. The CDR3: CASSRDRGNEKLFF. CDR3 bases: TGTGCCAGCAGCCGGGACAGAGGGAATGAAAAACTGTTTTTT.

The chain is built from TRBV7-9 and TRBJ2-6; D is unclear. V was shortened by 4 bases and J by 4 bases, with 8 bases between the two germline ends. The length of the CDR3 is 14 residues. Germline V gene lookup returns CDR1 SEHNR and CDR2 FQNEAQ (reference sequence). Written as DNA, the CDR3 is TGTGCCAGCAGCTCAAACGCCGGGGCCAACGTCCTGACTTTC. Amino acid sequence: CASSSNAGANVLTF.

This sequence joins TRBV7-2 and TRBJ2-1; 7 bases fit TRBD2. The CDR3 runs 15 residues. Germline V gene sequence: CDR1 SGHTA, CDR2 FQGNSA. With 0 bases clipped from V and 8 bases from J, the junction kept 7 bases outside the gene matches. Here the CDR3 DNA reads TGTGCCAGCAGCTTAGCGGGAGGGTCTTGGGATGAGCAGTTCTTC. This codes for CASSLAGGSWDEQFF.

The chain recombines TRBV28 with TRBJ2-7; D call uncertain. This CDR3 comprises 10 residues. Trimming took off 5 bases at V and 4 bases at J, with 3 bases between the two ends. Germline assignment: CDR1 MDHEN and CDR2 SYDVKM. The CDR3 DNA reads TGTGCCAGCAGTAGATACGAGCAGTACTTC. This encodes CASSRYEQYF.

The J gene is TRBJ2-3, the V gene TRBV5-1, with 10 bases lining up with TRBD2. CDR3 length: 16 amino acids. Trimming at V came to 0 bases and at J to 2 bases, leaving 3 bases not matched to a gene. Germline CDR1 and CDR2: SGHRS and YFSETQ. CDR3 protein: CASSLGTSGYTDTQYF. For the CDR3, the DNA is TGCGCCAGCAGCTTGGGGACTAGCGGCTACACAGATACGCAGTATTTT.

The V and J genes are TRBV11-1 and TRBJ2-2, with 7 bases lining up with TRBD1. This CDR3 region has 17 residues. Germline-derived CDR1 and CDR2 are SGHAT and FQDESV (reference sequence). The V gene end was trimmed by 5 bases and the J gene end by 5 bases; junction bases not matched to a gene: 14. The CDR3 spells CASSLGPPDRNTGELFF. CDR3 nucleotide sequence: TGTGCCAGCAGCCTAGGCCCGCCGGACAGGAATACCGGGGAGCTGTTTTTT. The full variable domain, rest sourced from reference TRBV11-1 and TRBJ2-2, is EAEVAQSPRYKITEKSQAVAFWCDPISGHATLYWYRQILGQGPELLVQFQDESVVDDSQLPKDRFSAERLKGVDSTLKIQPAELGDSAMYLCASSLGPPDRNTGELFFGEGSRLTVL.

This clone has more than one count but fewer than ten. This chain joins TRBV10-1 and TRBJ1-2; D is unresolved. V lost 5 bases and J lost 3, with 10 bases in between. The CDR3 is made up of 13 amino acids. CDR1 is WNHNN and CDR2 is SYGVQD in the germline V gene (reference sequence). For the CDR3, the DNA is TGCGCCAGCAGTTCCGAACCTTACTATGGCTACACCTTC. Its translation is CASSSEPYYGYTF.